This T cell receptor (beta chain) was found in a study of monozygotic twins with inflammatory bowel disease. General study results and limits: Relative to healthy twins, IBD patients had fewer clonotypes in common with others, a gap that was especially apparent with disease activity.

Generation of cDNA took place in eight separate reactions per sample. Reanalyzing the 5' RACE reads, TCRdb keeps one entry per CDR3 protein, without DNA. In all, the sample yields around 450,000 distinct CDR3 sequences. A word on this clonotype: Its antigen is currently unknown.

Germline V gene data show CDR1 as MNHEY and CDR2 as SVGEGT. The CDR3 consists of 13 residues. This sequence was found in a human donor with ulcerative colitis or Crohn's disease, or a healthy co-twin of an affected twin (not recorded which). The J gene is TRBJ2-1, the V gene TRBV6-2 or TRBV6-3; TCRdb outputs TRBD1, but without DNA this stays unchecked. Sequenced sample: blood. The CDR3 sequence is CASSPPRNRGLFF.